The TCR beta chain described here comes from a study of technical replicates of blood from a handful of donors. The germline CDR1 and CDR2 sequences are GTSNPN and SVGIG (reference sequence). The CDR3 covers 12 residues. V was clipped by 4 bases and J by 4 bases, with 10 bases between them. Sequencing was performed with immunoSEQ multiplex PCR; in TCRdb, only in-frame clones are kept and a portion is missing. The table includes fewer than 45,000 clones, about 96% detected once. The source is a human donor in good health. The genes are TRBV30 and TRBJ1-1; a possible D gene is TRBD1 (6 bases). The material sequenced was T cells isolated from PBMCs. CDR3 in amino acids: CAWIQGGTEAFF. CDR3 in DNA: TGTGCCTGGATTCAAGGGGGCACTGAAGCTTTCTTT.